This section outlines one T cell receptor (beta chain) sequence together with its context. Its antigen is unknown. PCR amplification relied on 60 Vbeta primers (plus 13 Jbeta primers). TCRdb keeps only in-frame clones here, not all; method: immunoSEQ multiplex PCR. The sample has approximately 100,000 clones, roughly 71% seen once. This sample is drawn from a study of cytomegalovirus exposure and HLA in healthy donors. Study-level points and caveats: Immune exposure data for these donors was limited to CMV serostatus. Analysis performed later found roughly 18,000 TCR beta sequences associated with HLA alleles at 0.05 false discovery rate. Presence/absence analyses assumed roughly uniform sequencing depth across donors, which may not hold. Segments of the TCR beta V type were, in most cases, productive about 90% or about 30% of the time in an earlier analysis.

This clonotype originated in a woman aged 40 to 55 in good health and CMV-seronegative. Sample: PBMCs.

CDR3 coding DNA: TGTGCCAGCAGCTGGGACAGGGTCCCCTACGAGCAGTACTTC. Translated: CASSWDRVPYEQYF. This rearrangement joins TRBV7-9 to TRBJ2-7; 9 bases fit TRBD1. From germline, CDR1 is SEHNR and CDR2 FQNEAQ (reference sequence). V shed 4 bases and J 2 bases; nucleotides not matched to a gene: 3. The CDR3 is 14 residues long.